This T cell receptor (beta chain) was observed in a study of T cell responses to AZD1222 COVID-19 vaccine (dated by TCRdb to the early 2020s). Context from the whole study: TCR sequencing covered 230 or so trial participants: 207 given two doses of AZD1222 and some 25 given two doses of MenACWY control vaccine. Trial participants were enrolled by age into 18-55, 56-69 and 70-plus year subgroups, with around 150, 28 and 57 TCR-sequenced participants respectively. Points the paper makes about the study in general: Only five or six AZD1222 recipients were SARS-CoV-2 seropositive at baseline, limiting conclusions about previously exposed vaccinees. A significant rise in spike-specific TCR breadth and depth was observed after two AZD1222 doses relative to day 0 and relative to MenACWY recipients. Nearly half of unique spike-specific TCRs reportedly recognized epitopes outside regions mutated in the B.1.351 and B.1.1.7 variants. Because no samples from the day 14 peak response were available, repertoires could be characterized only after the peak T cell response. The 56-69-year group was small, and its depth increase did not reach significance, likely because of low power. CD4 TCRs associated with the vaccine covered the entire spike protein, and the dominant responses were in regions 160-218 and 743-854. Participants were mostly white British, with more females than males. The authors suggested clonal diversity may have been underestimated.

The CDR3 regions of human TCRbeta chains were subjected to immunosequencing. As for the original processing: Repertoire TCRs were matched against a reference library of SARS-CoV-2-specific TCRs generated with the MIRA antigen-specificity platform. Breadth meant the fraction of unique TCRs that were SARS-CoV-2-associated, whereas depth meant the fraction of total T cells that were SARS-CoV-2-associated. Using the MIRA data, every spike-specific TCR was mapped to the spike region that the TCR reacted to and assigned to either a CD4 or a CD8 class. Log10-transformed breadth and depth values were compared by one-way ANOVA with Sidak's multiple comparisons tests. Held by TCRdb, this immuneACCESS table contains in-frame sequences only and omits some clones. Under half of the omission traces to an unresolved V gene where checked; the cause of the rest is unknown. V, J and clone size reflect that table, while D and trimming were determined from the DNA. For this sample there are 150,000 to 200,000 clones; 88% appear just once. The ten biggest clones cover 4% to 5.5% of the sample.

Worth noting for this clone: What this receptor recognizes is not known. No base qualities exist here, and no much larger clone lies one base off it.

The time point label here, explained by the study, means: about 28 days (+/-7) after the second vaccine dose. AZD1222 recipients whose second dose came at about 4 weeks and those whose second dose came at about 12 weeks were combined into one group, since spike-specific TCR depth and breadth did not differ between the two schedules. Vaccinee samples came from UK trials COV001 and COV002, including a single-blind randomized controlled phase 2/3 trial of AZD1222 (ChAdOx1 nCoV-19) in healthy adults. For TCRbeta chain sequencing, PBMC samples were collected from trial participants at day 0 and at day 28 after the second dose. Per the germline V gene (reference sequence), MNHNY is the CDR1 and SVGAGI is the CDR2. Counted from cysteine to phenylalanine, this CDR3 has 13 amino acids. Just CDR3 DNA is preserved here, 39 bases in frame from base 1. V is reduced by 5 bases and J by 11 bases, leaving a spacing of 17 bases between them.

Sequenced material: peripheral blood, taken 28 days after the second AZD1222 dose. The receptor comes from an adult who received the AZD1222 COVID-19 vaccine. This chain joins TRBV6-6 to TRBJ2-3; TRBD1 is possibly the D segment (6 matching bases). This receptor has the CDR3 CASSNHDRTLQYF. The base sequence is TGTGCCAGCAGTAACCATGACAGGACTTTGCAGTATTTT.